A single sample is the source of the 27 T cell receptor beta chains below, sequenced in a study of cytomegalovirus exposure and HLA in healthy donors. PCR amplification relied on 60 Vbeta primers (plus 13 Jbeta primers). The data were produced by immunoSEQ multiplex PCR, yet TCRdb's version contains in-frame clones alone and is incomplete. The sample shows 150,000 to 200,000 clones, 86% of them seen only once. The sample consisted of PBMCs. These receptors all stem from a woman aged 18-29 years in good health and CMV-seronegative.

V and J are TRBV9 and TRBJ2-3, with unresolved D. The V and J ends lost 7 bases and 14 bases respectively, with 8 bases between them. CDR1 and CDR2 (germline): SGDLS, YYNGEE. CDR3 length equals 8 residues. Here the CDR3 DNA reads TGTGCCAGCTCCCCTAGGTATTTT. It specifies CASSPRYF.

In nucleotides, the CDR3 is TGTGCCAGCAGCTTTGATTCCGGGTCACCCCTCCACTTT. It encodes CASSFDSGSPLHF. The gene calls are TRBV12-1 and TRBJ1-6. TRBV12-1 constitutes a pseudogene. The CDR3 is 13 residues long.

The CDR3: CASKQGDSGNQPQHF. CDR3 coding DNA: TGTGCCAGCAAACAGGGTGATTCGGGCAATCAGCCCCAGCATTTT. The chain is built from TRBV2 and TRBJ1-5; a possible D gene is TRBD1 (6 bases). Germline CDR1 SNHLY, CDR2 FYNNEI. V lost 7 bases and J lost 2, with 15 bases in between. CDR3 length: 15 amino acids.

A word on this clone: The sample holds other DNA sequences that translate to the same CDR3. The chain carries TRBV19 and TRBJ2-1; 10 positions agree with TRBD2. The CDR3 contains 15 residues. V trimming: 1 base; J trimming: 4 bases; junction bases outside the gene matches: 1. The germline gives CDR1 LNHDA, CDR2 SQIVND (reference sequence). The DNA of the CDR3 is TGTGCCAGTAGTATAGGGACTAGCGGTTACAATGAGCAGTTCTTC. Translation gives CASSIGTSGYNEQFF.

This chain links TRBV28 with TRBJ1-4; a weak D match, TRBD1 (6 bases). The CDR3 has 13 amino acids. With 4 bases removed from V and 6 bases from J, the gap between germline ends came to 9 bases. Per germline, CDR1 MDHEN and CDR2 SYDVKM. CDR3 residues: CASSSPGDEKLFF. In DNA form, the CDR3 reads TGTGCCAGCAGTTCTCCAGGGGATGAAAAACTGTTTTTT.

This rearrangement joins TRBV28 to TRBJ2-7; tentative D call: TRBD2 (5 bases). Germline-derived CDR1 and CDR2 are MDHEN and SYDVKM. V was trimmed by 5 bases and J by 0 bases, leaving 11 bases between them. CDR3 length: 14 residues. CDR3 in amino acids: CASSRTGSSYEQYF. The DNA for the CDR3 is TGTGCCAGCAGTCGTACGGGGAGCTCCTACGAGCAGTACTTC.

The chain combines TRBV5-1 with TRBJ1-1, with 8 bases that match TRBD1. With 4 bases clipped from V and 1 base from J, the junction kept 3 bases outside the gene matches. This CDR3 region has 14 residues. Germline loops: CDR1 SGHRS, CDR2 YFSETQ. For the CDR3, the DNA is TGCGCCAGCAGCCGACAGGGGTCGAACACTGAAGCTTTCTTT. Amino acids: CASSRQGSNTEAFF.

This chain joins TRBV5-4 and TRBJ2-2; the match to TRBD1 covers 8 bases. Germline assignment: CDR1 SGHNT and CDR2 YYREEE (reference sequence). The J segment lost 7 bases and the V segment lost 6 bases, leaving 14 bases of the junction unmatched. This CDR3 region has 16 residues. The CDR3 DNA reads as TGTGCCAGCACACGACTAGATCAGGGGGCGGGCGGGGAGCTGTTTTTT. Protein product: CASTRLDQGAGGELFF. Variable domain in full (rest from reference TRBV5-4 and TRBJ2-2): ETGVTQSPTHLIKTRGQQVTLRCSSQSGHNTVSWYQQALGQGPQFIFQYYREEENGRGNFPPRFSGLQFPNYSSELNVNALELDDSALYLCASTRLDQGAGGELFFGEGSRLTVL.

This chain uses TRBV4-1 with TRBJ1-1; D remains ambiguous. The CDR3 covers 15 residues. Germline-derived CDR1 and CDR2 are MGHRA and YSYEKL. The V gene lost 0 bases and the J gene lost 5 bases, with 13 bases spanning the gap. The chain's CDR3 is CASSQEAGRGTEAFF. The CDR3 coding sequence is TGCGCCAGCAGCCAAGAGGCAGGCCGGGGTACTGAAGCTTTCTTT.

The gene calls are TRBV7-3 and TRBJ2-5, with D tentatively TRBD1 (5 bases). CDR3 length: 15 amino acids. Per germline, CDR1 SGHTA and CDR2 FQGTGA. V was trimmed by 0 bases and J by 5 bases, leaving 13 bases between them. The CDR3 DNA reads as TGTGCCAGCAGCTTAACGTCCAGGGTAGGGGAGACCCAGTACTTC. This translates into CASSLTSRVGETQYF.

Only a few counts were recorded for this clone. The chain recombines TRBV6-5 with TRBJ2-3, with no clear D. The germline V gene has CDR1 MNHEY and CDR2 SVGAGI. The length of the CDR3 is 11 residues. V lost 6 bases and J lost 5, with 6 bases in between. The chain's CDR3 is CASRRGDTQYF. The CDR3 DNA reads as TGTGCCAGCAGACGAGGAGATACGCAGTATTTT.

The CDR3 reads CAWSRRGTGRNEKLFF. The CDR3 nucleotides read TGTGCCTGGAGTCGCCGAGGGACAGGGCGTAATGAAAAACTGTTTTTT. The V call is TRBV30, the J call TRBJ1-4, with TRBD1 matching 9 bases. This CDR3 has 16 amino acids. Germline lookup yields CDR1 GTSNPN and CDR2 SVGIG (reference sequence). The V segment lost 2 bases and the J segment 4 bases; nucleotides outside the gene matches: 8.

The chain has TRBV30 and TRBJ1-5, with D tentatively TRBD1 (5 bases). This CDR3 spans 13 amino acids. Germline V lookup: CDR1 GTSNPN, CDR2 SVGIG (reference sequence). Trimming pared 2 bases from V and 4 bases from J, leaving 9 bases between. Here the CDR3 DNA reads TGTGCCTGGAGTCGGGGGTCGAATCAGCCCCAGCATTTT. This codes for CAWSRGSNQPQHF.

The chain joins TRBV27 to TRBJ2-2; TRBD2 matches 7 bases. V lost 8 bases to trimming and J lost 6 bases; unmatched junction nucleotides: 18. This CDR3 contains 17 residues. Germline assignment: CDR1 MNHEY and CDR2 SMNVEV (reference sequence). CDR3 in amino acids: CASRGFLAGEAAGELFF. For the CDR3, the DNA is TGTGCCAGCCGGGGGTTTCTCGCGGGAGAGGCAGCCGGGGAGCTGTTTTTT.

This sequence joins TRBV29-1 and TRBJ2-2; D is ambiguous. In germline, CDR1 is SQVTM, CDR2 ANQGSEA. V dropped 4 bases and J dropped 5 bases, with 14 bases sitting between them. The CDR3 contains 14 residues. CDR3 DNA: TGCAGCGTTGTAACGGGTACGAGGACCGGGGAGCTGTTTTTT. Translation: CSVVTGTRTGELFF.

The rearrangement uses TRBV30 and TRBJ2-3; 10 nucleotides match TRBD2. Losses at the gene ends were 5 bases for V and 4 bases for J; bases not matched to a gene: 6. The V gene's germline CDR1 is GTSNPN and CDR2 SVGIG (reference sequence). The length of the CDR3 is 14 residues. CDR3 loop: CAWALAGGADTQYF. The CDR3 DNA reads as TGTGCCTGGGCCTTAGCGGGGGGCGCAGATACGCAGTATTTT. Complete variable domain (other parts from reference TRBV30 and TRBJ2-3): SQTIHQWPATLVQPVGSPLSLECTVEGTSNPNLYWYRQAAGRGLQLLFYSVGIGQISSEVPQNLSASRPQDRQFILSSKKLLLSDSGFYLCAWALAGGADTQYFGPGTRLTVL.

The chain employs TRBV5-1 and TRBJ2-1, with D maybe TRBD2 (6 bases). This CDR3 is 14 amino acids long. Trimming removed 3 bases at V and 12 bases at J, with 19 bases between. Germline V gene data show CDR1 as SGHRS and CDR2 as YFSETQ. In nucleotides, the CDR3 is TGCGCCAGCAGCTCCCCGGAGGGTCTAGCCAGGCAGTTCTTC. Its translation: CASSSPEGLARQFF.

This chain links TRBV6-1 with TRBJ2-1; 8 bases line up with TRBD2. This CDR3 has 15 amino acids. CDR1 and CDR2 (germline): MNHNS, SASEGT. Trimming took 5 bases from V and 0 from J; bases not matched to a gene: 3. CDR3 bases: TGTGCCAGCAGTAGAAGCGGGAGCTCCTACAATGAGCAGTTCTTC. Its translation is CASSRSGSSYNEQFF.

This sequence joins TRBV7-2 and TRBJ2-3; 7 nucleotides line up with TRBD2. CDR3 length equals 16 residues. The trim removed 2 bases at V and 3 bases at J, leaving 8 bases unmatched. Germline V gene sequence: CDR1 SGHTA, CDR2 FQGNSA. CDR3 region: CASSLRLAGETDTQYF. CDR3 nucleotide sequence: TGTGCCAGCAGCTTACGGTTGGCGGGGGAAACAGATACGCAGTATTTT.

The rearrangement joins TRBV7-9 to TRBJ1-4; D perhaps matches TRBD1 (5 bases). Per the germline V gene, CDR1 is SEHNR and CDR2 is FQNEAQ (reference sequence). The CDR3 sequence is 11 residues long. V lost 3 bases and J 11 bases, leaving 7 bases between the germline ends. The CDR3 DNA sequence: TGTGCCAGCAGCTTCGGGGGGAAACTGTTTTTT. Its translation is CASSFGGKLFF.

The chain links TRBV4-1 to TRBJ2-5; the D gene is possibly TRBD2 (5 bases). The J call may not be correct, given that the DNA end is closer to TRBJ2-7. This CDR3 comprises 13 residues. In germline, CDR1 is MGHRA, CDR2 YSYEKL. CDR3 sequence reads: CASSALPGNEQYF. DNA of the CDR3: TGCGCCAGCAGCGCCCTCCCGGGGAACGAGCAGTACTTC.

This chain links TRBV7-9 with TRBJ2-1; a weak D match, TRBD2 (5 bases). CDR3 size: 14 residues. Germline V lookup: CDR1 SEHNR, CDR2 FQNEAQ (reference sequence). Deletions cut 3 bases from V and 1 base from J, with 7 bases between. The CDR3 reads CASSFEGSYNEQFF. DNA for the CDR3: TGTGCCAGCAGCTTCGAGGGTTCCTACAATGAGCAGTTCTTC.

V is TRBV5-1 and J is TRBJ2-5, with 7 positions matching TRBD2. Trimming at V came to 7 bases and at J to 2 bases, leaving 11 bases not matched to a gene. The germline V gene has CDR1 SGHRS and CDR2 YFSETQ. This CDR3 contains 15 residues. The CDR3 region is CASAPSRGEQETQYF. CDR3 in DNA: TGCGCCAGCGCACCCTCACGGGGGGAACAAGAGACCCAGTACTTC.

This rearrangement joins TRBV27 to TRBJ2-7, with a tentative D call TRBD2 (7 bases). Trimming removed 2 bases at V and 3 bases at J, with 14 bases between. The CDR3 contains 15 residues. In germline, CDR1 is MNHEY, CDR2 SMNVEV (reference sequence). The DNA of the CDR3 is TGTGCCAGCAGTTTAAGGGGGGGCGGGCTCTACGAGCAGTACTTC. This gives the protein CASSLRGGGLYEQYF.

The V and J genes are TRBV29-1 and TRBJ2-2; 8 nucleotides align to TRBD1. J gave up 4 bases and V 6 bases, and 16 bases lay outside the gene matches. Germline values: CDR1 SQVTM, CDR2 ANQGSEA. The CDR3 is 17 amino acids. CDR3 sequence: CSVSDPMTGARTGELFF. The CDR3 coding sequence is TGCAGCGTATCTGACCCAATGACAGGGGCGCGCACCGGGGAGCTGTTTTTT.

This clone was counted a few times. The chain joins TRBV27 to TRBJ1-5; perhaps TRBD1 as D (5 bases). This CDR3 is built from 14 residues. Germline CDR1 MNHEY, CDR2 SMNVEV (reference sequence). V was pared by 6 bases and J by 4 bases, with 13 bases between. In DNA, the CDR3 is TGTGCCAGCAGCCTTCGACAGAAGAATCAGCCCCAGCATTTT. Its translation: CASSLRQKNQPQHF.

Notes on this clone: The same CDR3 arises from other DNA sequences in this sample as well. The chain combines TRBV19 with TRBJ2-7; possible D gene TRBD1, 5 bases. Germline V gives CDR1 LNHDA, CDR2 SQIVND (reference sequence). This CDR3 comprises 12 residues. The V gene lost 6 bases and the J gene lost 2 bases, with 8 bases spanning the gap. CDR3 sequence: CASSDSPYEQYF. The CDR3 bases are TGTGCCAGTAGCGACAGTCCCTACGAGCAGTACTTC.